This T cell receptor (beta chain) is from a study of cytomegalovirus exposure and HLA in healthy donors. Looking at the study overall: One earlier analysis, a look at some 180 million T cells, found 100 million to 130 million unique TCR beta sequences. A preliminary data release comprised tens of millions of unique TCRs obtained from HLA-typed donors.

Overall study findings and caveats: In a later analysis, CMV-associated beta chains were mostly HLA-associated, it appeared.

As regards this clone: The antigen remains unidentified.

Germline loops: CDR1 LNHDA, CDR2 SQIVND (reference sequence). V was shortened by 3 bases and J by 0 bases, with 10 bases between the two germline ends. CDR3 length: 15 residues. PCR was performed using 60 Vbeta and 13 Jbeta primers. Measured with immunoSEQ multiplex PCR; TCRdb has only the in-frame clones, and not every one. The table includes 150,000 to 200,000 clones, nearly 80% detected once. The sequence was obtained from a woman younger than 45 in good health and CMV-seropositive. Sequenced sample: PBMCs. This sequence joins TRBV19 and TRBJ2-3; a weak D match, TRBD2 (5 bases). CDR3 residues: CASSIYGGSTDTQYF. The CDR3 nucleotides read TGTGCCAGTAGTATTTACGGCGGGAGCACAGATACGCAGTATTTT.